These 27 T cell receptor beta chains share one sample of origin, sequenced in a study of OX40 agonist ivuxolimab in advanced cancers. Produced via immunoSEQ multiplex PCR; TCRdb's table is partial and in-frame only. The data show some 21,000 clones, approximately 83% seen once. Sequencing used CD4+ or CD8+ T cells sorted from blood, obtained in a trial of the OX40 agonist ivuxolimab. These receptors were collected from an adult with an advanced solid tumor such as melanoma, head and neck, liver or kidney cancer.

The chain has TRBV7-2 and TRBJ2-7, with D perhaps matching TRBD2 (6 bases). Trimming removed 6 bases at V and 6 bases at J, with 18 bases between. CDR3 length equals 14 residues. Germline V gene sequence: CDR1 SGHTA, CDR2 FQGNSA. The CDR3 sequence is CASSLGTGRSEQYF. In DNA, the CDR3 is TGTGCCAGCAGTCTAGGGACTGGGAGGTCCGAGCAGTACTTC. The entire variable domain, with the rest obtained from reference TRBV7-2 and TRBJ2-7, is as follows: GAGVSQSPSNKVTEKGKDVELRCDPISGHTALYWYRQSLGQGLEFLIYFQGNSAPDKSGLPSDRFSAERTGGSVSTLTIQRTQQEDSAVYLCASSLGTGRSEQYFGPGTRLTVT.

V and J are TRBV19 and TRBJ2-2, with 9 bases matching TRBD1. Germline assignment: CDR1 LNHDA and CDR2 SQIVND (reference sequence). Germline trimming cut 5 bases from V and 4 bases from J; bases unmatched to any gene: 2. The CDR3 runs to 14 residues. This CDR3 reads CASSGDRVTGELFF. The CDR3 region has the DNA TGTGCCAGTAGTGGGGACAGGGTCACCGGGGAGCTGTTTTTT.

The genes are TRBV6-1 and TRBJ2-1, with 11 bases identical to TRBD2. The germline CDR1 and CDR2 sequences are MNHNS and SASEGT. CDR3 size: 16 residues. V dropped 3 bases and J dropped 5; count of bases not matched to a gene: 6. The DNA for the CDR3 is TGTGCCAGCAGTGATTTTAGCGGGAGGGCCAACAATGAGCAGTTCTTC. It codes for CASSDFSGRANNEQFF.

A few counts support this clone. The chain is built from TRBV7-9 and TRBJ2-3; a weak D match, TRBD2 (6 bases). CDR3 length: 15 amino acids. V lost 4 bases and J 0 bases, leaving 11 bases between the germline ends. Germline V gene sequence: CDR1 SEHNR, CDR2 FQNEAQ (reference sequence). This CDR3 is CASSSGLTSTDTQYF. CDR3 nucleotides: TGTGCCAGCAGCTCCGGACTAACCAGCACAGATACGCAGTATTTT.

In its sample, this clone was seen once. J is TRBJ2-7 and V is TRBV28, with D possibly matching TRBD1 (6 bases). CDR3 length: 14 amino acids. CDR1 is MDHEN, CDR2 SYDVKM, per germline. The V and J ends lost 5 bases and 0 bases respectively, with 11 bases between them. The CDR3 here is CASSLQGSSYEQYF. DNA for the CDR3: TGTGCCAGCAGTCTACAGGGCAGCTCCTACGAGCAGTACTTC.

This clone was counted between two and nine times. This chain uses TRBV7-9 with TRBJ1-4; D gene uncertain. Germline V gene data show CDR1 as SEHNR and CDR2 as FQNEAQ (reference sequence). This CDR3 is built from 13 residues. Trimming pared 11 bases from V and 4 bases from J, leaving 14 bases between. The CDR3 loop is CAGQDGVNEKLFF. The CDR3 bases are TGTGCCGGTCAGGATGGGGTTAATGAAAAACTGTTTTTT.

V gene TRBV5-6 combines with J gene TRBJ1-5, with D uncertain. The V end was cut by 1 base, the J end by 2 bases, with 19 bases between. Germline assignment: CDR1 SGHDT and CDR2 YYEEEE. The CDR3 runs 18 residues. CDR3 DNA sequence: TGTGCCAGCAGCTTGTCTGTCTTCGGTCATAGCGGCAATCAGCCCCAGCATTTT. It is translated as CASSLSVFGHSGNQPQHF.

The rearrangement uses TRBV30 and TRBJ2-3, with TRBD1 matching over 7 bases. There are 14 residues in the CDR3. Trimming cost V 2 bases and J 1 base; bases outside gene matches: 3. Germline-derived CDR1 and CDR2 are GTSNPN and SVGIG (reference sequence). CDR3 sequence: CAWSKGTGTDTQYF. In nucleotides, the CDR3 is TGTGCCTGGAGTAAAGGGACAGGCACAGATACGCAGTATTTT.

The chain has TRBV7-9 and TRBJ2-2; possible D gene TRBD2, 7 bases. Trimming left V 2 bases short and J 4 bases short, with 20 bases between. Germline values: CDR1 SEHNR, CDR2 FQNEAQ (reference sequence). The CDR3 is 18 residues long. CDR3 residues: CASSLIWGGAPGTGELFF. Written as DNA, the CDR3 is TGTGCCAGCAGCTTAATCTGGGGGGGCGCCCCGGGCACCGGGGAGCTGTTTTTT. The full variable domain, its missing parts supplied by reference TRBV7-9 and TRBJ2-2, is DTGVSQNPRHKITKRGQNVTFRCDPISEHNRLYWYRQTLGQGPEFLTYFQNEAQLEKSRLLSDRFSAERPKGSFSTLEIQRTEQGDSAMYLCASSLIWGGAPGTGELFFGEGSRLTVL.

CDR3 coding DNA: TGTGCCAGCAGTACCTGGCGGGGCCTTAGCACAGATACGCAGTATTTT. It encodes CASSTWRGLSTDTQYF. The chain is built from TRBV28 and TRBJ2-3, with TRBD2 as a possible D gene (6 bases). V lost 5 bases to trimming and J lost 0 bases, with 15 bases between them. The CDR3 runs to 16 residues. CDR1 MDHEN and CDR2 SYDVKM come from the germline V gene.

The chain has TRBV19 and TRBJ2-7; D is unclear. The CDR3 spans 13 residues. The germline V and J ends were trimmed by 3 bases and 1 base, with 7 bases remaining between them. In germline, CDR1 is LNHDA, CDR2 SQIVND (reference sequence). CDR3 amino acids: CASSMFASYEQYF. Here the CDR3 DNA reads TGTGCCAGTAGTATGTTTGCGTCCTACGAGCAGTACTTC.

The DNA for the CDR3 is TGTGCCACCAGCAGAGTACAGGGGGAATATGGCTACACCTTC. Translated: CATSRVQGEYGYTF. The chain couples TRBV15 to TRBJ1-2, with 8 positions matching TRBD1. This CDR3 is 14 amino acids long. Germline V gene sequence: CDR1 LNHNV, CDR2 YYDKDF (reference sequence). The junction had 3 bases not matched to a gene; V was cut back by 1 base and J by 5 bases.

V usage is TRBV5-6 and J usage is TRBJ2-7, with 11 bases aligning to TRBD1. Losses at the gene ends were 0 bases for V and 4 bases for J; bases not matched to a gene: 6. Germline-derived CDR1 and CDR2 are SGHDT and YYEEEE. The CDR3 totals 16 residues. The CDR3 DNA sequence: TGTGCCAGCAGCTTGGTGGGACAGGGGGTTAAATACGAGCAGTACTTC. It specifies CASSLVGQGVKYEQYF.

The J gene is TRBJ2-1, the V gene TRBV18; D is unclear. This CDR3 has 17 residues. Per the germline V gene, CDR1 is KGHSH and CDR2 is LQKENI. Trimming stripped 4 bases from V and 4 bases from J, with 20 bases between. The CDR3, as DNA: TGTGCCAGCTCACTGAATCCCTGGAGAGAAAAATACAATGAGCAGTTCTTC. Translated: CASSLNPWREKYNEQFF.

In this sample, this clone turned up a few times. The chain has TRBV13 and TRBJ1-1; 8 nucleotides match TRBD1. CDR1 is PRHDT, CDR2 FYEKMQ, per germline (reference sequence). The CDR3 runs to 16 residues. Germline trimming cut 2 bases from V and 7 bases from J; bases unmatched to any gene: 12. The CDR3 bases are TGTGCCAGCAGCTTACATACAGGGGGTGGGAGGAGTGAAGCTTTCTTT. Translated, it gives CASSLHTGGGRSEAFF. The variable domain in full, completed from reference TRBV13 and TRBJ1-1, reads AAGVIQSPRHLIKEKRETATLKCYPIPRHDTVYWYQQGPGQDPQFLISFYEKMQSDKGSIPDRFSAQQFSDYHSELNMSSLELGDSALYFCASSLHTGGGRSEAFFGQGTRLTVV.

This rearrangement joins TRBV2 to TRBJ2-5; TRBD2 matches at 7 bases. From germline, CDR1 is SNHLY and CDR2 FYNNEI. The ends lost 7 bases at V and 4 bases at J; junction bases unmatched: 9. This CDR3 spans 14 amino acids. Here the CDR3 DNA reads TGTGCCAGCATGGGGAGGACGGGGGGAGAGACCCAGTACTTC. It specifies CASMGRTGGETQYF.

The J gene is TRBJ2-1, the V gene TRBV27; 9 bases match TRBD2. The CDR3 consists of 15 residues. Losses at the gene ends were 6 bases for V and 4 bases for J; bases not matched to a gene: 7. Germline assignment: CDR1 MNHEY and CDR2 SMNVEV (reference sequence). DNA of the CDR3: TGTGCCAGCAGCATACTAGCGGGTGGTTACAATGAGCAGTTCTTC. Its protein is CASSILAGGYNEQFF.

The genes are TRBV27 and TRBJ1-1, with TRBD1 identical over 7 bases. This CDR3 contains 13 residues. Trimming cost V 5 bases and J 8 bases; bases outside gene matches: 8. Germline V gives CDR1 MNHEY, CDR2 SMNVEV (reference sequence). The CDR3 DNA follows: TGTGCCAGCAGTCTCGGACAGGAGGACGAAGCTTTCTTT. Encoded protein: CASSLGQEDEAFF.

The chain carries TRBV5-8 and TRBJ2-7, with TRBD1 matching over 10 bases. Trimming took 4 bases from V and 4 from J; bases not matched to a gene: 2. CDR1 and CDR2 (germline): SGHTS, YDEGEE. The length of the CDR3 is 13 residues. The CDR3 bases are TGTGCCAGCAGCAGACAGGGGGCGTACGAGCAGTACTTC. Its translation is CASSRQGAYEQYF.

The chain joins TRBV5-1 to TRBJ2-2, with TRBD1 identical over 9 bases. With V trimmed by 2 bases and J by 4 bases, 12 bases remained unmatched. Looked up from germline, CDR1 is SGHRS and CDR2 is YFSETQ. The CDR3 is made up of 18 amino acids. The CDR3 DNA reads TGCGCCAGCAGCTTAGGGACAGGGTTCGCGTGGGGCACCGGGGAGCTGTTTTTT. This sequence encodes CASSLGTGFAWGTGELFF.

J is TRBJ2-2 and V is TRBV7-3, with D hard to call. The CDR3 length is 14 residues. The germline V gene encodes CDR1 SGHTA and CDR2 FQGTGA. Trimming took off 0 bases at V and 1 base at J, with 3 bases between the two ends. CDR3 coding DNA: TGTGCCAGCAGCTTAACCCTGAACACCGGGGAGCTGTTTTTT. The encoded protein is CASSLTLNTGELFF.

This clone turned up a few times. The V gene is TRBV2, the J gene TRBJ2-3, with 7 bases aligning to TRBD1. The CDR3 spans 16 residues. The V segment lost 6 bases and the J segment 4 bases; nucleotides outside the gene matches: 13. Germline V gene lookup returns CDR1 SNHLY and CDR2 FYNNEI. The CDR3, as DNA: TGTGCCAGCAGGGATCAGGGGGTGGTGTGGGCAGATACGCAGTATTTT. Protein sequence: CASRDQGVVWADTQYF.

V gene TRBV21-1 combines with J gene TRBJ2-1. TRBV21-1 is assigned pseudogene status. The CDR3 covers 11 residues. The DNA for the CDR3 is TGTGCCAGCAGCAAAAGGGATGAGCAGTTCTTC. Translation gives CASSKRDEQFF.

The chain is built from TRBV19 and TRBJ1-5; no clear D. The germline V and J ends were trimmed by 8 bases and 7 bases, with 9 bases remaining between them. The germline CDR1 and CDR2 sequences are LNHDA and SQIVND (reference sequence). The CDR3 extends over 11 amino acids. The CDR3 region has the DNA TGTGCCAGTGGCCTTGGGCAGCCCCAGCATTTT. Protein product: CASGLGQPQHF.

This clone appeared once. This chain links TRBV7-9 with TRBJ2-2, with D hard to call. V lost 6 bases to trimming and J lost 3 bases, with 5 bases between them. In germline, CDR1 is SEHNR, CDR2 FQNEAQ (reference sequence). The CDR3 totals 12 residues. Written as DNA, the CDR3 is TGTGCCAGCAGACTTTACACCGGGGAGCTGTTTTTT. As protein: CASRLYTGELFF.

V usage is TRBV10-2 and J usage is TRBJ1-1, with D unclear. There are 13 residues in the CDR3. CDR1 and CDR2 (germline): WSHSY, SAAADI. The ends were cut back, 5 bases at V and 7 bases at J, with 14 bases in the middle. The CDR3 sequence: CASSWSTVIEAFF. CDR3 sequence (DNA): TGCGCCAGCAGTTGGTCCACAGTGATTGAAGCTTTCTTT.

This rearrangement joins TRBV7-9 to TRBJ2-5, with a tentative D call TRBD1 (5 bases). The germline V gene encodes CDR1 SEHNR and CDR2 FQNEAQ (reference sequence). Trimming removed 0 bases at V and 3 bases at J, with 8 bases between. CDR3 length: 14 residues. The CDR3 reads CASSLAVREETQYF. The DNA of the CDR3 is TGTGCCAGCAGCTTAGCGGTCAGGGAAGAGACCCAGTACTTC.